These 5 T cell receptor beta chains originate from one sample sequenced in a study of T cell clonality in common variable immunodeficiency. Sequencing used immunoSEQ multiplex PCR; TCRdb keeps in-frame clones, though not all of them. Listed for the sample are around 81,000 clones, none seen a single time. Sequences were obtained from peripheral blood mononuclear cells. These receptors all stem from a person aged 18-70 years in good health.

This clone was detected ten times or more. The CDR3 goes on 3 residues after the read ends, and that part is filled in from the germline J gene. This chain connects TRBV20-1 to TRBJ2-1; 9 bases map to TRBD2. The CDR3 spans 15 residues. V dropped 1 base and J dropped 8; count of bases not matched to a gene: 9. The germline CDR1 and CDR2 sequences are DFQATT and SNEGSKA (reference sequence). The CDR3 DNA, read in part, is TGCAGTGCTAGAGTTTTCAGCGGGAGGTTTGATGAG. This gives the protein CSARVFSGRFDE. The whole CDR3 protein reads CSARVFSGRFDEQFF.

This clone showed up many times. The CDR3 end lies 3 residues beyond the end of the read and is filled in from the germline J gene. The rearrangement uses TRBV19 and TRBJ1-5; D gene ambiguous. V was trimmed by 3 bases and J by 4 bases, leaving 7 bases between them. Germline CDR1 and CDR2: LNHDA and SQIVND (reference sequence). The CDR3 sequence is 13 residues long. The chain's CDR3 is CASSISGNQPQHF. CDR3 bases read: TGTGCCAGTAGTATCTCCGGGAATCAGCCC.

This clone was recorded many times. The CDR3 end is not reached by the read, which stops 3 residues before it; the germline J gene fills it in. V usage is TRBV6-2 or TRBV6-3 and J usage is TRBJ2-7; 9 bases line up with TRBD2. Germline lookup yields CDR1 MNHEY and CDR2 SVGEGT. Losses at the gene ends were 6 bases for V and 4 bases for J; bases not matched to a gene: 13. This CDR3 has 16 amino acids. The part of the CDR3 DNA that was read is TGTGCCAGCAGCCGCACTTCATCTAGCGGGACATACGAG. It translates to CASSRTSSSGTYE. The full CDR3 is CASSRTSSSGTYEQYF.

This clone was seen at least ten times. The read comes to an end 3 residues before the CDR3 does, leaving the germline J gene to fill in the end. V and J are TRBV12-3 or TRBV12-4 and TRBJ2-5; 10 bases align to TRBD2. There are 15 residues in the CDR3. The junction had 5 bases not matched to a gene; V was cut back by 5 bases and J by 2 bases. The part of the CDR3 DNA that was read is TGTGCCAGCAGTGTCTCGACTAGCGGGCAAGAGACC. This encodes CASSVSTSGQET. The entire CDR3 is CASSVSTSGQETQYF.

This clone occurred many times. With the read ending 3 residues before the CDR3 end, the germline J gene is used to fill in that end. The chain couples TRBV5-1 to TRBJ2-5; 10 nucleotides line up with TRBD2. The CDR3 length is 15 residues. V lost 4 bases, J lost 2 bases, and 5 bases stayed unmatched. Germline CDR1 reads SGHRS; CDR2 reads YFSETQ. CDR3 residues: CASSARTSGQETQYF. The CDR3 bases that were read are TGCGCCAGCAGCGCGCGGACTAGCGGACAAGAGACC.